Listed below are T cell receptor beta chains from one sample, sequenced in a study of T cells in Graves' hyperthyroidism and ophthalmopathy. One entry per CDR3 protein results from TCRdb running MiXCR on the multiplex PCR reads. The sample shows about 480,000 distinct CDR3 sequences, about 20% of them seen only once. The sample consisted of blood. These receptors were collected from a woman between 65 and 79 years old with Graves' ophthalmopathy. Each CDR3 is given with its conserved first and last residue. D genes are given only for firm matches. Where a row states a size, it is once, few, many or the class of an expanded clone; other rows omit it.

j_call	clone_size	v_call	d_call	cdr3_nt	cdr3_aa
TRBJ2-2	-	TRBV27	TRBD2	TGTGCCAGCAGAACTAGCGCGGGCGGGGAGCTGTTTTTT	CASRTSAGGELFF
TRBJ2-2	few	TRBV7-9	-	TGTGCCAGCCCGCAGGGCACCGGGGAGCTGTTTTTT	CASPQGTGELFF
TRBJ2-2	-	TRBV20-1	TRBD1	TGCAGTGCTAGGCGGACAGGGGCGAAGTGGAACACCGGGGAGCTGTTTTTT	CSARRTGAKWNTGELFF
TRBJ2-3	-	TRBV19	-	TGTGCCAGTAGTATAGCATCTGGCGGGGTTAGCACAGATACGCAGTATTTT	CASSIASGGVSTDTQYF
TRBJ1-2	-	TRBV5-1	TRBD1	TGCGCCAGCAGCTCGACAGGGGATCCCTATGGCTACACCTTC	CASSSTGDPYGYTF
TRBJ1-6	many	TRBV28	-	TGTGCCAGCAGTTTGCGGGGGCGGCCTAATTCACCCCTCCACTTT	CASSLRGRPNSPLHF
TRBJ1-5	many	TRBV6-1	TRBD1	TGTGCCAGCAGCCCTCGACAGGGCCGACAGCCCCAGCATTTT	CASSPRQGRQPQHF
TRBJ2-1	-	TRBV4-1	TRBD2	TGCGCCAGCAGCCAAGGAGGGACTAGATCCTACAATGAGCAGTTCTTC	CASSQGGTRSYNEQFF
TRBJ2-7	-	TRBV7-2	TRBD1	TGTGCCAGCAGCTCAGGGGGCCAATCCTACGAGCAGTACTTC	CASSSGGQSYEQYF
TRBJ2-5	few	TRBV20-1	-	TGCAGTGTGAGGGGCAGTAAAGAGACCCAGTACTTC	CSVRGSKETQYF
TRBJ2-5	-	TRBV6-1	TRBD2	TGTGCCAGCATTCCAGCGGGAGGGTCCAAAGAGACCCAGTACTTC	CASIPAGGSKETQYF
TRBJ1-1	-	TRBV6-2/TRBV6-3	TRBD1	TGTGCCAGCACTAAGACAGGGGACACTGAAGCTTTCTTT	CASTKTGDTEAFF
TRBJ1-5	-	TRBV24-1	-	TGTGCCACCGGGCAGAATAGCAATCAGCCCCAGCATTTT	CATGQNSNQPQHF
TRBJ2-5	few	TRBV6-2/TRBV6-3	TRBD2	TGTGCCAGCAGCAGCGGGAGGGCCTTGATTGGGACCCAGTACTTC	CASSSGRALIGTQYF
TRBJ2-7	few	TRBV11-2	-	TGTGCCAGCAGCTTAAGGGGATTAATGGTTCACGAGCAGTACTTC	CASSLRGLMVHEQYF
TRBJ2-1	-	TRBV7-2	TRBD2	TGTGCCAGCAGCTTGGTTCTAGCGGGAGGTCTTGAGCAGTTCTTC	CASSLVLAGGLEQFF
TRBJ2-1	-	TRBV20-1	TRBD1	TGCAGTGCTAGACAAGGACAGGGGGCTTCGGATGAGCAGTTCTTC	CSARQGQGASDEQFF
TRBJ1-2	-	TRBV19	-	TGTGCCAGTAGTCAAAGGACAGTTAGCTACACCTTC	CASSQRTVSYTF
TRBJ1-1	many	TRBV7-2	-	TGTGCCAGCAGCCCTTTCACCGGCCGGAACACTGAAGCTTTCTTT	CASSPFTGRNTEAFF
TRBJ2-1	-	TRBV11-2	TRBD1	TGTGCCAGCGCACTCTGGATGGGACAGGGGGCAGGTGAGCAGTTCTTC	CASALWMGQGAGEQFF
TRBJ2-3	few	TRBV6-1	-	TGTGCCAGCAGTTATTACGGGGCAGATACGCAGTATTTT	CASSYYGADTQYF
TRBJ2-5	-	TRBV7-2	-	TGTGCCAGCAGCAAATGGGACGGCGAGACCCAGTACTTC	CASSKWDGETQYF
TRBJ1-1	-	TRBV30	-	TGTGCCTGGAGTATCCGGGGTGAAGCTTTCTTT	CAWSIRGEAFF
TRBJ1-5	many	TRBV28	-	TGTGCCAGCAGTTTACTCAGGAGTCTAGATAGCAATCAGCCCCAGCATTTT	CASSLLRSLDSNQPQHF
TRBJ2-3	-	TRBV5-5	-	TGTGCCAGCAGCTACAGGTGGCTGATTGGCACAGATACGCAGTATTTT	CASSYRWLIGTDTQYF
TRBJ2-3	-	TRBV7-6	TRBD1	TGTGCCAGCAGCCCGAGGACAGGGGGTAACACAGATACGCAGTATTTT	CASSPRTGGNTDTQYF
TRBJ1-1	many	TRBV27	TRBD1	TGTGCCAGCAGCTACAGGGGCGCCTTTGAAGCTTTCTTT	CASSYRGAFEAFF
TRBJ1-6	-	TRBV9	-	TGTGCCAGCAGCGTCGGGGGTTCACCCCTCCACTTT	CASSVGGSPLHF
TRBJ1-5	-	TRBV19	TRBD1	TGTGCCAGTAGGAAACTACAGGGGGCATTTAGCAATCAGCCCCAGCATTTT	CASRKLQGAFSNQPQHF
TRBJ2-1	-	TRBV6-2/TRBV6-3	TRBD2	TGTGCCAGCAGTTCCCCTAGCGGAGCCTACAATGAGCAGTTCTTC	CASSSPSGAYNEQFF
TRBJ2-3	few	TRBV18	-	TGTGCCAGCTCATTCGCGGGTGGTGAAGCAGATACGCAGTATTTT	CASSFAGGEADTQYF
TRBJ2-5	few	TRBV20-1	-	TGCAGTGCTAACCCCGCAGGTCGGCGGGAGACCCAGTACTTC	CSANPAGRRETQYF
TRBJ1-5	-	TRBV6-1	TRBD1	TGTGCCAGCATCGGGACAGGGGCGCAGCCCCAGCATTTT	CASIGTGAQPQHF
TRBJ1-3	-	TRBV4-3	TRBD1	TGCGCCAGCAGCCAGGGACAGGGAAACTCTGGAAACACCATATATTTT	CASSQGQGNSGNTIYF
TRBJ1-5	-	TRBV7-2	TRBD1	TGTGCCAGCAGCGCTACAGGGGGCAATCAGCCCCAGCATTTT	CASSATGGNQPQHF
TRBJ1-1	many	TRBV7-2	-	TGTGCCAGCAGCTTAGTTCATTGGGGGTCCAGCACTGAAGCTTTCTTT	CASSLVHWGSSTEAFF
TRBJ2-1	-	TRBV7-2	-	TGTGCCAGCAAGACAGGCGGCGAGATGGGAGTCCCCTCCTACAATGAGCAGTTCTTC	CASKTGGEMGVPSYNEQFF
TRBJ2-1	-	TRBV3-1	-	TGTGCCAGCAGCCATGCCTCCTTGGGACATACCAACAATGAGCAGTTCTTC	CASSHASLGHTNNEQFF
TRBJ1-6	few	TRBV5-1	-	TGCGCCAGCAGCTACGGCACAGGATCTTATAATTCACCCCTCCACTTT	CASSYGTGSYNSPLHF
TRBJ1-2	-	TRBV12-3/TRBV12-4	-	TGTGCCAGCAGTTTATTTGGCAGGGGTCACTATGGCTACACCTTC	CASSLFGRGHYGYTF
TRBJ2-1	-	TRBV2	-	TGTGCCAGCAGTGAGGGTCTCTACAATGAGCAGTTCTTC	CASSEGLYNEQFF
TRBJ2-2	few	TRBV29-1	-	TGCAGCACGCAGGAAGCCGGGGAGCTGTTTTTT	CSTQEAGELFF
TRBJ2-7	-	TRBV20-1	TRBD2	TGCAGTGCTAGCGGGAGGGCCGACGAGCAGTACTTC	CSASGRADEQYF
TRBJ2-7	-	TRBV6-1	-	TGTGCCACCCTTTATGGGACAAACTACGAGCAGTACTTC	CATLYGTNYEQYF
TRBJ1-1	many	TRBV27	TRBD1	TGTGCCAGCAGTTCCTCGCCCTGGGACAGTGCTACGGCTGAAGCTTTCTTT	CASSSSPWDSATAEAFF
TRBJ2-7	-	TRBV5-1	-	TGCGCCAGCAGCTTGATCCCCGCCGTTCCCCGTACCTACGAGCAGTACTTC	CASSLIPAVPRTYEQYF
TRBJ1-1	many	TRBV28	-	TGTGCCATCCGAACAGACCTGAACACTGAAGCTTTCTTT	CAIRTDLNTEAFF
TRBJ2-1	-	TRBV5-1	-	TGCGCCAGCAGCTTGGCCGTGGAGAGATGGGGGCAGTTCTTC	CASSLAVERWGQFF
TRBJ1-2	few	TRBV24-1	-	TGTGCCACCGCCGGGATATATGGCTACACCTTC	CATAGIYGYTF
TRBJ2-5	-	TRBV7-9	-	TGTGCCGGCAGCTTCGAACAGGGAAGACAGTACTTC	CAGSFEQGRQYF
TRBJ2-5	many	TRBV11-2	TRBD2	TGTGCCAGCAGCTTCGGTGGGGCTAGCGGGAGTGGCCTGTACTTC	CASSFGGASGSGLYF
TRBJ2-7	-	TRBV4-3	TRBD2	TGCGCCAGCAGCCAAGTGGGACTAGCGTCCTACGAGCAGTACTTC	CASSQVGLASYEQYF
TRBJ2-7	-	TRBV12-3/TRBV12-4	-	TGTGCCAGCTATTCCCCCAGGGAGCAGTACTTC	CASYSPREQYF